One sample yielded the 12 T cell receptor beta chains listed below, sequenced in a study of control samples from healthy donors and cancer patients. Assay used: immunoSEQ multiplex PCR; TCRdb lists only in-frame clones, some missing. The sample has roughly 190,000 clones. Sequencing was performed on blood. The receptors come from a woman younger than 45 in good health.

The chain couples TRBV10-2 to TRBJ2-5; 8 bases agree with TRBD2. V was pared by 7 bases and J by 1 base, with 11 bases of the junction left unmatched. The CDR3 length is 16 residues. Germline CDR1 and CDR2: WSHSY and SAAADI. CDR3 in amino acids: CASTPPRGGPQETQYF. The DNA of the CDR3 is TGCGCCAGCACCCCGCCTCGCGGGGGGCCCCAAGAGACCCAGTACTTC.

The V call is TRBV29-1, the J call TRBJ2-2; 9 nucleotides match TRBD1. Germline CDR1 is SQVTM and CDR2 is ANQGSEA. J lost 4 bases, V lost 1 base, and 4 bases had no gene match. There are 15 residues in the CDR3. The CDR3 nucleotides are TGCAGCGTTGAAGGGGGGACAGGGCCCACCGGGGAGCTGTTTTTT. As protein: CSVEGGTGPTGELFF.

The V and J genes are TRBV6-2 or TRBV6-3 and TRBJ2-5; D uncertain. The germline V and J ends were trimmed by 0 bases and 4 bases, with 12 bases remaining between them. From germline, CDR1 is MNHEY and CDR2 SVGEGT. The CDR3 sequence is 15 residues long. In DNA, the CDR3 is TGTGCCAGCAGTTACTCGAGTTTAATGGTAGAGACCCAGTACTTC. As protein: CASSYSSLMVETQYF.

The CDR3 here is CASSIREFAKNIQYF. In nucleotides, the CDR3 is TGTGCCAGCAGTATCAGGGAATTCGCCAAAAACATTCAGTACTTC. V and J are TRBV6-4 and TRBJ2-4; the D gene is possibly TRBD1 (5 bases). Trimming pared 5 bases from V and 1 base from J, leaving 12 bases between. Per the germline V gene, CDR1 is MRHNA and CDR2 is SNTAGT. The CDR3 spans 15 residues.

The chain couples TRBV3-1 (or the pseudogene TRBV3-2) to TRBJ2-3; D is unclear. This CDR3 is built from 15 residues. The V end was cut by 0 bases, the J end by 0 bases, with 7 bases between. Per germline, CDR1 LGHDT and CDR2 YNNKEL (reference sequence). CDR3 protein: CASSQELRSTDTQYF. Here the CDR3 DNA reads TGTGCCAGCAGCCAAGAGCTAAGAAGCACAGATACGCAGTATTTT.

The rearrangement uses TRBV11-2 and TRBJ2-7; unclear D gene. The germline V gene has CDR1 SGHAT and CDR2 FQNNGV. The V gene lost 2 bases and the J gene lost 3 bases, with 8 bases spanning the gap. The CDR3 is made up of 13 amino acids. Written as DNA, the CDR3 is TGTGCCAGCAGCTTATACACTAACTACGAGCAGTACTTC. This sequence encodes CASSLYTNYEQYF.

This chain uses TRBV4-1 with TRBJ2-1; D is ambiguous. The CDR3 loop spans 15 amino acids. Trimming removed 0 bases at V and 8 bases at J, with 14 bases between. Germline V gives CDR1 MGHRA, CDR2 YSYEKL. In DNA, the CDR3 is TGCGCCAGCAGCCAAGAGCAAAAGGACCAGGATGAGCAGTTCTTC. It codes for CASSQEQKDQDEQFF.

The rearrangement joins TRBV7-9 to TRBJ2-5; TRBD1 matches at 10 bases. CDR1 and CDR2 (germline): SEHNR, FQNEAQ (reference sequence). The CDR3 extends over 16 amino acids. The V segment lost 3 bases and the J segment 5 bases; nucleotides outside the gene matches: 9. CDR3 in amino acids: CASSFVGQGFGETQYF. The CDR3 DNA reads TGTGCCAGCAGCTTTGTGGGACAGGGGTTTGGGGAGACCCAGTACTTC.

J is TRBJ2-1 and V is TRBV18, with 7 bases fitting TRBD2. This CDR3 has 16 residues. Germline V lookup: CDR1 KGHSH, CDR2 LQKENI. The V gene end was trimmed by 5 bases and the J gene end by 0 bases; junction bases not matched to a gene: 7. The CDR3 is CASSESRGVSYNEQFF. The CDR3 DNA follows: TGTGCCAGCTCAGAATCACGGGGGGTCTCCTACAATGAGCAGTTCTTC.

This sequence joins TRBV27 and TRBJ2-7; D might be TRBD2 (5 bases). This CDR3 is built from 14 residues. V was pared by 3 bases and J by 6 bases, with 15 bases between. The germline V gene encodes CDR1 MNHEY and CDR2 SMNVEV (reference sequence). As DNA, the CDR3 is TGTGCCAGCAGTTTGGGCAGAGCGGACGGCGAGCAGTACTTC. Translating it yields CASSLGRADGEQYF.

The rearrangement joins TRBV27 to TRBJ2-5; 8 bases map to TRBD2. Germline V CDR1 and CDR2: MNHEY, SMNVEV (reference sequence). CDR3 size: 16 residues. After removal of 3 bases from V and 4 bases from J, the junction contained 10 bases not matched to a gene. In DNA, the CDR3 is TGTGCCAGCAGTTTTGGTGGGTCGCGGGGGGCAGAGACCCAGTACTTC. This encodes CASSFGGSRGAETQYF.

This sequence joins TRBV24-1 and TRBJ1-5; D is ambiguous. This CDR3 region has 15 residues. CDR1 is KGHDR, CDR2 SFDVKD, per germline. V lost 4 bases and J 0 bases, leaving 9 bases between the germline ends. The CDR3 bases are TGTGCCACCAGTGAGGCGGCCGGTAGCAATCAGCCCCAGCATTTT. Translation gives CATSEAAGSNQPQHF.